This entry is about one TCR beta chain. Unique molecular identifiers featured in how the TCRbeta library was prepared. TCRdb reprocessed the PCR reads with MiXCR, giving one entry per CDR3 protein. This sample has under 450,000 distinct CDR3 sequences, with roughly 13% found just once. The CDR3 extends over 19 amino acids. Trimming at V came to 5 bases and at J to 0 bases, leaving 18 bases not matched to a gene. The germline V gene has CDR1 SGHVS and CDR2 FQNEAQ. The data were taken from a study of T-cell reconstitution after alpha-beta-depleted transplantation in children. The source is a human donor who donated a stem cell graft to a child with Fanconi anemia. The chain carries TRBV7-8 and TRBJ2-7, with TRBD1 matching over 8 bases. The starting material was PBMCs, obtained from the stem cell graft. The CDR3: CASSPGGGTANLNSYEQYF. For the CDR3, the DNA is TGTGCCAGCAGCCCAGGGGGCGGGACGGCTAACCTTAACTCCTACGAGCAGTACTTC.